The rows below give T cell receptor beta chains drawn from one sample of a study of chemoradiotherapy in HPV16-positive cancers. TCRdb's copy holds only in-frame clones and misses some; the assay was immunoSEQ multiplex PCR. The sample includes approximately 13,000 clones, roughly 80% of them seen just once. The sample was gathered from a patient who underwent chemoradiotherapy. These receptors came from a human donor with HPV-associated anogenital cancer. The CDR3 runs from the conserved cysteine through the conserved F or W. D genes are given only for firm matches. Not all rows give a size; the values are once, few, many and, for expanded clones, a class.

d_call,clone_size,j_call,v_call,cdr3_length,cdr3_aa,cdr3_nt
TRBD1,.,TRBJ2-7,TRBV6-5,15,CASSYSGTGDYEQYF,TGTGCCAGCAGTTACTCGGGGACAGGGGATTACGAGCAGTACTTC
.,once,TRBJ1-1,TRBV11-2,15,CASRKTGAGDTEAFF,TGTGCCAGCAGGAAAACCGGGGCCGGGGACACTGAAGCTTTCTTT
.,.,TRBJ1-5,TRBV7-2,14,CASSLSGGNQPQHF,TGTGCCAGCAGCTTATCGGGGGGCAATCAGCCCCAGCATTTT
.,.,TRBJ2-3,TRBV20-1,11,CSATDTDTQYF,TGCAGTGCTACAGACACAGATACGCAGTATTTT
TRBD1,once,TRBJ1-2,TRBV4-2,17,CASSQGPLQGANYGYTF,TGTGCCAGCAGCCAAGGTCCCTTACAGGGGGCTAACTATGGCTACACCTTC
TRBD1,few,TRBJ2-2,TRBV28,15,CASSRQGSNTGELFF,TGTGCCAGCAGTCGACAGGGATCGAACACCGGGGAGCTGTTTTTT
.,few,TRBJ2-1,TRBV25-1,15,CASSETRSSYNEQFF,TGTGCCAGCAGTGAAACTCGAAGCTCCTACAATGAGCAGTTCTTC
.,.,TRBJ1-1,TRBV18,16,CASSPQARYMNTEAFF,TGTGCCAGCTCACCACAGGCCCGATACATGAACACTGAAGCTTTCTTT
.,.,TRBJ2-7,TRBV7-8,16,CASSKTGTSGSYEQYF,TGTGCCAGCAGCAAAACAGGGACCTCGGGCTCCTACGAGCAGTACTTC
.,.,TRBJ1-4,TRBV14,13,CASSGLANEKLFF,TGTGCCAGCAGCGGACTCGCTAATGAAAAACTGTTTTTT
TRBD1,.,TRBJ2-3,TRBV4-3,15,CASSPGTATADTQYF,TGCGCCAGCAGCCCCGGGACAGCCACGGCAGATACGCAGTATTTT
.,.,TRBJ2-1,TRBV11-3,13,CASSLGSLHEQFF,TGTGCCAGCAGCTTGGGAAGTCTTCATGAGCAGTTCTTC
.,.,TRBJ1-1,TRBV10-1,13,CASSEGEPTEAFF,TGCGCCAGCAGTGAAGGGGAACCCACTGAAGCTTTCTTT
.,few,TRBJ1-2,TRBV20-1,11,CSAHPDYGYTF,TGCAGTGCCCACCCGGACTATGGCTACACCTTC
.,once,TRBJ1-1,TRBV29-1,13,CSVHGQPNTEAFF,TGCAGCGTCCACGGACAGCCGAACACTGAAGCTTTCTTT
.,.,TRBJ2-2,TRBV29-1,14,CSVESYRKTGELFF,TGCAGCGTTGAATCCTATCGAAAAACCGGGGAGCTGTTTTTT